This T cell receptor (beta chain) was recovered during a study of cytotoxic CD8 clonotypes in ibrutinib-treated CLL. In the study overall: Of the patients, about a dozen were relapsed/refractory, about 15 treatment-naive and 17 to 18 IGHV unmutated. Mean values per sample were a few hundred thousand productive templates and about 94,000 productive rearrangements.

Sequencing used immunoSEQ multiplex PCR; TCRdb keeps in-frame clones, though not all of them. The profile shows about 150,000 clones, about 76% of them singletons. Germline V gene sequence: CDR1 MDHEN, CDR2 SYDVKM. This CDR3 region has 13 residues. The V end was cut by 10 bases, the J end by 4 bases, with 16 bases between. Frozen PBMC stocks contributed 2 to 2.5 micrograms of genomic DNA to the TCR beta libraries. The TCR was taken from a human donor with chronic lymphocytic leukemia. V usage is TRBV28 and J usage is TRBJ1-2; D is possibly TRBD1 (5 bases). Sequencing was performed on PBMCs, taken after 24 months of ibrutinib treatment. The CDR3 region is CATSSGGGYGYTF. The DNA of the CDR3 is TGTGCCACCTCGTCCGGGGGTGGCTATGGCTACACCTTC.